This T cell receptor (beta chain) was profiled in a study of cytomegalovirus exposure and HLA in healthy donors listed by TCRdb under 2017. About the study as a whole: According to an earlier analysis of 550 to 750 of the donors, about 190 million T cells yielded 100 million or so unique TCR beta sequences and approximately 300 Gb of sequence data. Roughly 300 gigabases of sequencing data and around 85 million unique TCR sequences made up an early release that covered over 550 HLA-typed donors. The genetic ancestry cluster associated with self-reported Caucasian donors included around four fifths of the approximately 410 genotyped donors. The aim of the study was to test whether cataloging public T cell receptors could identify signatures of past pathogen exposure. The T cell repertoires of 666 subjects were profiled by immunosequencing and related to cytomegalovirus serostatus. In addition to the first cohort of 650 to 750 subjects, a separate validation cohort of 130 or so different subjects was used. To predict cytomegalovirus infection status, the study brought together high-throughput TCR immunosequencing, statistical association of individual TCRs with disease status, and machine learning. A later analysis re-examined previously published TCR beta repertoires from several hundred donors and added high-resolution HLA genotyping to investigate patterns of TCR occurrence. The later analysis used no new phenotypic data to find candidate immune exposures, relying instead on TCR beta sequences and their occurrence across donors. In an earlier analysis of roughly 600 of the donors, high-throughput TCR beta sequencing was used to judge whether each TCR beta V gene segment behaved as functional or pseudogenic. Alongside the repertoire data, information on donor age, sex, ethnicity and CMV serostatus was compiled. A later genetic analysis took genome-wide SNP genotypes for about three fifths of the 666 donors and used that subset as a discovery cohort. All discovery cohort repertoires had been generated using a single sequencing platform. HLA typing covered class I and class II loci at four-digit resolution. The number of donors typed differed by locus, with roughly 629-640 for A, B, C, DRB1 and DQB1, roughly 520 for DQA1, some 570 for DPA1, and around 430 for DPB1. A handful of DR-DQ haplotypes were treated as single units for association and clustering because of strong linkage in the cohort. Across some 400 genotyped donors of the cohort, an average of about 250,000 unique TCR beta nucleotide sequences per donor were sequenced, and around 20% of those sequences were non-productive.

The cohort comprised around 700 healthy bone marrow donors. At the time of sampling, every cohort member was nominally healthy, though immune exposures that went unrecorded were likely present. The donor tested CMV seronegative and was one of the 352 seronegative cohort members. A peripheral blood sample was collected from each donor, and TCR beta sequencing was performed on peripheral blood mononuclear cells. The Qiagen DNeasy Blood Extraction Kit was used to extract genomic DNA from the blood cell samples. Library prep was done by the immunoSEQ multiplex PCR assay. For the multiplex PCR, a mixture combining 60 forward primers for TCR Vbeta segments and 13 reverse primers for TCR Jbeta segments was used. The CDR3 region of rearranged TCR beta genes was amplified from genomic DNA with a multiplex PCR assay. On the Illumina HiSeq System, the amplified TCR beta libraries were sequenced as 87-base-pair reads. The authors' pipeline ran thus. A later analysis tallied tens of millions of unique TCR beta chains across the approximately 670 repertoires, and roughly 11 million of those chains were shared by two or more donors. Raw reads were error-corrected and collapsed into unique sequences with a nearest-neighbor algorithm that merged closely related sequences to remove PCR and sequencing errors. To assign V, D and J gene segments, CDR3 sequences were aligned to IMGT reference sequences. Each retained sequence needed at least a six-nucleotide match to both a V gene segment and a J gene segment. A rearrangement counted as productive if the CDR3 had no stop codons and remained in frame with V and J, and every other rearrangement counted as non-productive. Following IMGT convention, CDR3 was defined as the stretch from the second conserved V-encoded cysteine up to the conserved J-encoded phenylalanine. Sequences without an unambiguous match to a single V gene segment were excluded from the earlier analysis of over 500 of the donors. An earlier analysis of a few hundred of the donors called V segments functional above 56.7% productive rearrangements and segregating when the between-donor standard deviation exceeded 5%. A statistical classification framework was built for diagnosing cytomegalovirus status from the catalog of TCR beta chain sequences. V and J gene assignment, in a later analysis, came from comparing TCR nucleotide sequences with IMGT/GENE-DB human TR gene sequences. The TCRdist pipeline was used in a later analysis to assign CDR3 sequences and most-parsimonious VDJ recombination scenarios. In a later analysis, each TCR beta chain was defined by its CDR3 amino acid sequence together with its V-gene family, and reads without a unique V-gene family were excluded. A later analysis removed 550 to 650 highly shared, low-generation-probability nucleotide sequences to deal with suspected cross-contamination and a sequencing artifact. In a later analysis, a clonal expansion index was calculated for each public chain from normalized within-repertoire ranks of inferred template counts. A later analysis computed generation probabilities with a VDJ recombination model fitted to out-of-frame rearrangements, and checked the results against IGoR. Hypergeometric tests were used in a later analysis to score TCR-TCR, TCR-HLA and TCR-CMV co-occurrence, with a repertoire-size bias correction applied to the TCR pairs. A later analysis estimated false discovery rates by permuting HLA or CMV assignments 20 times. In a later analysis, co-occurring TCRs were grouped using DBSCAN, with TCRdist sequence similarity added in when clustering inside HLA-allele-positive subsets. For co-occurrence clustering, repertoires with fewer than 30,000 or more than 120,000 public chains were excluded, along with several repertoires with anomalous nucleotide sharing. This is the immuneACCESS table as TCRdb keeps it, with only in-frame sequences that have V and J called. A part of the clones is gone; compared with another copy, unresolved V genes explain less than half, and the rest is unexplained. V and J calls and clone size follow that table, whereas D and trimming were derived from the DNA. The sample table lists some 150,000 clones, approximately 80% of them with a count of one. 5.1% of the sample is in the top ten clones.

As for this clone: What this receptor recognizes is not known. No per-base quality is available; no much larger clone lies one base away.

Beyond this particular receptor, the publication reports: In a later analysis, most CMV-associated TCR beta chains were found to appear HLA-restricted, with HLA associations seemingly driven largely by CMV exposure. In both the original and validation cohorts, the classifier was reported to diagnose cytomegalovirus status with high specificity and sensitivity. Because some donors lacked HLA typing at each locus, the association tests relied only on the typed subset. A later analysis associated 15,000 to 20,000 TCR beta sequences with specific HLA alleles at a false discovery rate of 0.05. In this cohort, only TCR beta chains were sequenced, and detectable features were limited by the absence of alpha or paired-chain data. The sequencing pipeline was judged likely to have produced a cluster of highly shared sequence variants as a technical artifact. A later genetic analysis reported fewer N-insertions in productive TCRs among donors in an Asian-associated ancestry cluster than the approximately 670-donor mean. According to a later analysis, parvovirus B19, influenza, CMV and Epstein-Barr virus appeared linked to several top co-occurrence clusters. The authors suggested that the approach could potentially be extended to other disease states and immunological phenotypes. While some public TCRs were present in many individuals, most TCR sequences turned up only very rarely across donors. CMV serostatus was the only immune exposure information available for the cohort. A later analysis found that HLA-associated TCR beta chains were more clonally expanded and had lower generation probabilities than equally common non-associated chains. Some IMGT-functional V segments, including TRBV6-2 and TRBV6-3, could not be distinguished by the 87-base-pair reads and were therefore excluded. Assigning TCR associations to individual alleles was difficult when HLA alleles, especially DR and DQ, strongly co-occurred. A few of the identified cytomegalovirus-associated TCR beta chains were confirmed in vitro to be specific for cytomegalovirus antigens. Linkage disequilibrium might explain the correlated functional status among segregating V segments, but an unknown experimental factor could not be excluded. The study listed approximately 150 TCR beta chains as associated with cytomegalovirus. Broadly in line with IMGT annotations, most TCR beta V segments showed up in productive rearrangements about 87% or about 30% of the time in an earlier analysis of about 500 of the donors. A further reported finding was that TCR beta sequences accurately predicted the HLA-A and HLA-B alleles for most subjects in the first cohort. Presence/absence analyses assumed roughly uniform sequencing depth across donors, an assumption that may not hold. An association between a missense DCLRE1C variant and V-gene and J-gene trimming of TCR beta chains was found in a later genetic analysis and replicated in an independent cohort. Because counts were too low, seventeen rarely observed V segments, including chromosome 9 orphons, were excluded from the earlier analysis of 587 of the donors. A later analysis found that TCR association rates varied across HLA loci, with DRB1 alleles showing the most associated TCRs and HLA-C alleles the fewest.

The CDR3 holds 17 amino acids from the cysteine to the phenylalanine. The sequence is cut down to CDR3 DNA, 51 bases in frame from base 1. CDR1 SGHAT and CDR2 FQNNGV were looked up in the germline V gene. The trim is 1 base for V and 7 bases for J, with a gap of 20 bases between the germline ends. Sequencing used PBMCs. The clonotype was recovered from a male donor in good health and CMV-seronegative. The sequence joins TRBV11-2 to TRBJ2-1; the D gene is perhaps TRBD2, on 6 matching bases. The base sequence is TGTGCCAGCAGCTTAGCTGGCGGGGTGCCAACATGGAATGAGCAGTTCTTC. It is translated as CASSLAGGVPTWNEQFF. Reference TRBV11-2 and TRBJ2-1 proteins supply the regions before and after the CDR3; the full variable domain is: EAGVAQSPRYKIIEKRQSVAFWCNPISGHATLYWYQQILGQGPKLLIQFQNNGVVDDSQLPKDRFSAERLKGVDSTLKIQPAKLEDSAVYLCASSLAGGVPTWNEQFFGPGTRLTVL.